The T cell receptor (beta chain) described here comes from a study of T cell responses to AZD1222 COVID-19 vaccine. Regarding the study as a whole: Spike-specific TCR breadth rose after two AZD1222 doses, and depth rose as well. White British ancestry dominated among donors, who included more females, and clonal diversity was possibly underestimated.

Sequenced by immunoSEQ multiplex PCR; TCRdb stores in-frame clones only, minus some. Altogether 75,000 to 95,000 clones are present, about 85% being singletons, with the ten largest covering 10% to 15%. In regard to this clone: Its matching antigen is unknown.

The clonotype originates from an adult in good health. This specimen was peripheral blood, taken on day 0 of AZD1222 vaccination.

This CDR3 reads CAWAPRDTIYF. Here the CDR3 DNA reads TGTGCCTGGGCGCCTCGGGACACCATATATTTT. The chain uses TRBV30 and TRBJ1-3; D call uncertain. Trimming cost V 5 bases and J 8 bases, with 10 bases left between them. This CDR3 spans 11 amino acids. CDR1 and CDR2 from the germline V gene are GTSNPN and SVGIG (reference sequence).